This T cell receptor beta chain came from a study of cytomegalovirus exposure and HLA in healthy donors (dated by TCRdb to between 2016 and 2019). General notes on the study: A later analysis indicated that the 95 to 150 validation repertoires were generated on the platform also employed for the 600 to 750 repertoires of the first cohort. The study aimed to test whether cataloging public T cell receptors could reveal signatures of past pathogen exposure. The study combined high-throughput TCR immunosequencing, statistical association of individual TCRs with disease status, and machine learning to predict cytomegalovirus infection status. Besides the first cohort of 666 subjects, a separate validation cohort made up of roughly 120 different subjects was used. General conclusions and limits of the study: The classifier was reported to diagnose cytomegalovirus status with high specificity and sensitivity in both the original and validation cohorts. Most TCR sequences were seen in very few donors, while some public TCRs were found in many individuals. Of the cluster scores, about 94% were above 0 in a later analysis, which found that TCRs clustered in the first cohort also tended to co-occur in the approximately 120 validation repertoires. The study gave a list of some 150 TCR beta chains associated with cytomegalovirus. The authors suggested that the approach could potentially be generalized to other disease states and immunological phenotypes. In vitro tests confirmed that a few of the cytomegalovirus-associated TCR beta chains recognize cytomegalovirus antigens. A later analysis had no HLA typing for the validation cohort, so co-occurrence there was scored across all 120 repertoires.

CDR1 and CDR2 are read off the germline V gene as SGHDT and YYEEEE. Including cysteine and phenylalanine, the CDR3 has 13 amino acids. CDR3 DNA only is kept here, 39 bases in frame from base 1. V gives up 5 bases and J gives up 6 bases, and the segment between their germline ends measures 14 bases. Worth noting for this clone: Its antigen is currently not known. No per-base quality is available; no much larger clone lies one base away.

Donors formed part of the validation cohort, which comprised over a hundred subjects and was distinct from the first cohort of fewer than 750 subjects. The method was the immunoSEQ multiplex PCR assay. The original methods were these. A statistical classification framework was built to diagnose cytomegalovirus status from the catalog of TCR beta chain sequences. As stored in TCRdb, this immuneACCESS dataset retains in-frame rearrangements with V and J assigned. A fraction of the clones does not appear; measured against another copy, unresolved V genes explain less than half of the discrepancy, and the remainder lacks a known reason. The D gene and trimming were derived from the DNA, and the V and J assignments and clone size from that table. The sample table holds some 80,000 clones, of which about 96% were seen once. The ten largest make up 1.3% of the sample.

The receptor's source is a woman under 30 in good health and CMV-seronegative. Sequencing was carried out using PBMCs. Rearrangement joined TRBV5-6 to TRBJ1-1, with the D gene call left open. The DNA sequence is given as TGTGCCAGCAGACGGGGTGGAGGTCCTGAAGCTTTCTTT. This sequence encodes CASRRGGGPEAFF. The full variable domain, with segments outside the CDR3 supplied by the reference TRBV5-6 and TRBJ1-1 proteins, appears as DAGVTQSPTHLIKTRGQQVTLRCSPKSGHDTVSWYQQALGQGPQFIFQYYEEEERQRGNFPDRFSGHQFPNYSSELNVNALLLGDSALYLCASRRGGGPEAFFGQGTRLTVV.